Described below is a single TCR beta chain sequence and its context. Primers targeting TRAV and TRBV primed first-strand cDNA, covering alpha and beta chains. Both a constant-region primer and a V-primer adapter served to amplify TCRs across 15 to 20 PCR cycles. TCRdb reanalysed the reads using MiXCR and keeps one entry per CDR3 protein. Among about 30,000 distinct CDR3 sequences, approximately 54% were seen once, and the ten largest hold 5% to 6%. The record originates from a study of low-dose radiotherapy and immunotherapy resistance in tumors. This CDR3 spans 15 amino acids. With V trimmed by 5 bases and J by 2 bases, 4 bases remained unmatched. Germline values: CDR1 MDHEN, CDR2 SYDVKM. Time point in this sample: after trial treatment. Indicated treatment: LDRT plus nivolumab, ipilimumab, low-dose cyclophosphamide and aspirin (RACIN trial).

The gene calls are TRBV28 and TRBJ1-3; TRBD1 matches 9 bases. The specimen was PBMCs, collected after low-dose radiotherapy plus immunotherapy. This clonotype was sampled from a male donor with gallbladder cancer. CDR3 nucleotide sequence: TGTGCCAGCAGTCAACAGGGGGCGGCTGGAAACACCATATATTTT. Its translation is CASSQQGAAGNTIYF. The full variable domain, in which reference TRBV28 and TRBJ1-3 provide the parts outside the CDR3, is DVKVTQSSRYLVKRTGEKVFLECVQDMDHENMFWYRQDPGLGLRLIYFSYDVKMKEKGDIPEGYSVSREKKERFSLILESASTNQTSMYLCASSQQGAAGNTIYFGEGSWLTVV.